This entry lists 31 T cell receptor beta chains sequenced from one sample in a study of blood T cells in healthy people across ages. Alongside a J-beta primer mix, a sample-barcoded 5' primer served in a second PCR lasting roughly 7 to 11 cycles. Using its own MiXCR run on the 5' RACE reads, TCRdb lists one record per CDR3 protein. The sample records 950,000 to 1,200,000 distinct CDR3 sequences, around two fifths being singletons. The sequenced sample was blood. The receptor source for this set is a man between 18 and 29 years old in good health.

About this clonotype itself: This may stem from a read error, because a much larger clone lies one nucleotide away. CDR3 nucleotides: TGTGCCATCAGGACCGGGACAGAGAGCACAGATACGCGGTATTTT. It yields the protein CAIRTGTESTDTRYF. The chain recombines TRBV10-3 with TRBJ2-3; 7 bases fit TRBD1. This CDR3 comprises 15 residues. Germline values: CDR1 ENHRY, CDR2 SYGVKD.

As concerns this clonotype: This may stem from a read error, because a much larger clone lies one nucleotide away. The genes are TRBV7-2 and TRBJ2-3, with D perhaps matching TRBD2 (5 bases). Germline CDR1 and CDR2: SGHTA and FQGNSA. V dropped 5 bases and J dropped 4 bases, with 19 bases sitting between them. This CDR3 comprises 16 residues. The CDR3 loop reads CASSQRVGGSADTQYF. Written as DNA, the CDR3 is TGTGCCAGCAGCCAACGGGTCGGTGGGAGCGCAGATACGCAGTATTTT.

The chain joins TRBV2 to TRBJ2-3; perhaps D is TRBD1 or TRBD2 (5 bases each). The CDR3 spans 16 residues. The V gene's germline CDR1 is SNHLY and CDR2 FYNNEI. V was trimmed by 6 bases and J by 4 bases, leaving 20 bases between them. CDR3 amino acids: CASRPQPGTFADTQYF. The CDR3 DNA reads TGTGCCAGCAGGCCGCAGCCCGGGACCTTCGCAGATACGCAGTATTTT.

The CDR3 bases are TGTGCCAGCAGTCCCCAACAGGGGGCCAGACAAGAGACCCAGTACTTC. Protein: CASSPQQGARQETQYF. The V call is TRBV28, the J call TRBJ2-5; 9 nucleotides agree with TRBD1. Germline V CDR1 and CDR2: MDHEN, SYDVKM. V lost 5 bases and J lost 2; bases outside the gene matches: 9. The CDR3 contains 16 residues. Variable domain in full (rest from reference TRBV28 and TRBJ2-5): DVKVTQSSRYLVKRTGEKVFLECVQDMDHENMFWYRQDPGLGLRLIYFSYDVKMKEKGDIPEGYSVSREKKERFSLILESASTNQTSMYLCASSPQQGARQETQYFGPGTRLLVL.

The chain uses TRBV7-2 and TRBJ2-5, with a possible D match to TRBD1 (6 bases). Trimming stripped 1 base from V and 11 bases from J, with 23 bases between. The CDR3 loop spans 16 amino acids. CDR1 SGHTA and CDR2 FQGNSA come from the germline V gene. The CDR3 spells CASSLVVTGTNNEQYF. The CDR3, as DNA: TGTGCCAGCAGCTTAGTGGTGACAGGTACCAACAATGAGCAGTACTTC.

This clonotype turned up a few times. A single base separates this from a much larger clone, so it may be a read error. The V and J genes are TRBV5-1 and TRBJ2-1, with D perhaps matching TRBD2 (5 bases). Judging by the DNA end, TRBJ2-7 fits better; the J call may be wrong. This CDR3 has 14 amino acids. CDR1 and CDR2 from the germline V gene are SGHRS and YFSETQ. This CDR3 reads CASSLPGSYNEQYF. The CDR3 DNA reads TGCGCCAGCAGCTTACCGGGGTCCTACAATGAGCAGTACTTC.

The rearrangement uses TRBV4-2 and TRBJ1-5, with D tentatively TRBD1 (5 bases). Germline CDR1 reads LGHNA; CDR2 reads YNFKEQ. The CDR3 consists of 14 residues. V lost 0 bases to trimming and J lost 7 bases, with 10 bases between them. The CDR3 loop reads CASSQEGLEQPQHF. The CDR3 nucleotides are TGTGCCAGCAGCCAAGAGGGGCTGGAGCAGCCCCAGCATTTT.

Details on this clonotype: Just one base apart from a much larger clone, this may be a read error. V gene TRBV7-2 combines with J gene TRBJ1-5; D is perhaps TRBD1 (5 bases). This CDR3 comprises 14 residues. Germline V CDR1 and CDR2: SGHTA, FQGNSA. The CDR3 sequence is CAGSLMTVGQPQHF. CDR3 in DNA: TGTGCCGGCAGCTTAATGACAGTTGGTCAGCCCCAGCATTTT.

With regard to this clonotype: A read error may account for a junction end that differs from germline. The CDR3 reads CASGLETGTPEQYF. In DNA form, the CDR3 reads TGCGCCAGCGGCTTGGAAACCGGGACACCTGAGCAGTACTTC. J is TRBJ2-1 and V is TRBV5-1; D possibly corresponds to TRBD1 (6 bases). The end of the DNA is better explained by TRBJ2-7, so the J call may be wrong. The germline V gene has CDR1 SGHRS and CDR2 YFSETQ. The CDR3 totals 14 residues.

This clonotype was seen only a few times. The chain has TRBV29-1 and TRBJ2-2; no reliable D call. V was pared by 4 bases and J by 5 bases, with 5 bases between. The germline V gene has CDR1 SQVTM and CDR2 ANQGSEA. CDR3 size: 11 residues. The CDR3 protein is CSVGGTGELFF. DNA of the CDR3: TGCAGCGTTGGGGGTACCGGGGAGCTGTTTTTT.

This clonotype was counted ten times or more. The V and J genes are TRBV7-9 and TRBJ2-5; D remains unclear. Germline CDR1 is SEHNR and CDR2 is FQNEAQ (reference sequence). This CDR3 contains 14 residues. Trimming took 1 base from V and 2 from J, leaving 8 bases between them. The CDR3 reads CASSLVGLQETQYF. The CDR3 DNA reads as TGTGCCAGCAGCTTAGTAGGGCTGCAAGAGACCCAGTACTTC.

This clonotype turned up a few times. The chain joins TRBV11-1 to TRBJ2-3, with TRBD2 matching 10 bases. The CDR3 has 15 residues. Per germline, CDR1 SGHAT and CDR2 FQDESV (reference sequence). V was clipped by 2 bases and J by 6 bases; unmatched bases: 5. CDR3 loop: CASSLRAGGPDTQYF. The CDR3, as DNA: TGTGCCAGCAGCTTAAGAGCGGGGGGGCCGGATACGCAGTATTTT.

This chain joins TRBV7-9 and TRBJ1-1; TRBD1 matches at 7 bases. The CDR3 runs 14 residues. V shed 3 bases and J 5 bases; nucleotides not matched to a gene: 6. CDR1 and CDR2 (germline): SEHNR, FQNEAQ (reference sequence). As DNA, the CDR3 is TGTGCCAGCAGCTTTCCTCAGGGGGGAACTGAAGCTTTCTTT. It translates to CASSFPQGGTEAFF.

This clonotype was detected only a few times. The J gene is TRBJ1-2, the V gene TRBV18; no clear D. V lost 3 bases, J lost 3 bases, and 11 bases lay in between. This CDR3 contains 14 residues. CDR1 and CDR2 (germline): KGHSH, LQKENI. CDR3 amino acids: CASSPGDGHYGYTF. CDR3 nucleotides: TGTGCCAGCTCACCCGGCGACGGGCACTATGGCTACACCTTC.

The chain carries TRBV20-1 and TRBJ2-5, with 9 bases that match TRBD2. The CDR3 has 13 amino acids. Germline V lookup: CDR1 DFQATT, CDR2 SNEGSKA (reference sequence). J was trimmed by 1 base and V by 6 bases; bases with no gene match: 3. CDR3 region: CSAKTSGQETQYF. The CDR3 DNA sequence: TGCAGTGCGAAGACTAGCGGCCAAGAGACCCAGTACTTC.

The rearrangement joins TRBV7-9 to TRBJ1-4; a weak D match, TRBD1 (5 bases). With 5 bases removed from V and 8 bases from J, the gap between germline ends came to 15 bases. CDR1 and CDR2 from the germline V gene are SEHNR and FQNEAQ (reference sequence). The CDR3 runs to 14 residues. Here the CDR3 reads CASSPPPGSEKLFF. The CDR3 DNA reads TGTGCCAGCAGCCCCCCACCAGGGAGCGAAAAACTGTTTTTT. Using reference TRBV7-9 and TRBJ1-4 for the parts outside the CDR3, the full variable domain is DTGVSQNPRHKITKRGQNVTFRCDPISEHNRLYWYRQTLGQGPEFLTYFQNEAQLEKSRLLSDRFSAERPKGSFSTLEIQRTEQGDSAMYLCASSPPPGSEKLFFGSGTQLSVL.

The chain is built from TRBV6-6 and TRBJ1-1, with TRBD1 as a possible D gene (6 bases). V lost 6 bases and J lost 4, with 15 bases in between. This CDR3 is built from 14 residues. Germline CDR1 reads MNHNY; CDR2 reads SVGAGI (reference sequence). The CDR3 region has the DNA TGTGCCAGCAGCCAAACAGGGTTTGGCACTGAAGCTTTCTTT. This gives the protein CASSQTGFGTEAFF.

The table lists this clonotype with a few counts. The CDR3 DNA follows: TGTGCCAGCAGCTTAGGCGTCGGTGACCCCTCTAACTATGGCTACACCTTC. Translated, it gives CASSLGVGDPSNYGYTF. The rearrangement joins TRBV7-9 to TRBJ1-2; D ambiguous. The CDR3 contains 17 residues. The germline CDR1 and CDR2 sequences are SEHNR and FQNEAQ (reference sequence). Trimming cost V 1 base and J 0 bases, with 15 bases left between them.

In this sample, this clonotype turned up a few times. The chain recombines TRBV7-9 with TRBJ1-4; perhaps TRBD1 as D (5 bases). CDR3 length: 14 residues. V was pared by 2 bases and J by 8 bases, with 12 bases between. In germline, CDR1 is SEHNR, CDR2 FQNEAQ (reference sequence). CDR3 in DNA: TGTGCCAGCAGCTTACGAGGGGTGGAGGAAAAACTGTTTTTT. Translated: CASSLRGVEEKLFF.

This clonotype was recorded a few times. The rearrangement joins TRBV4-3 to TRBJ1-2; 7 bases line up with TRBD1. The CDR3 length is 15 residues. CDR1 and CDR2 from the germline V gene are LGHNA and YSLEER. V was clipped by 0 bases and J by 4 bases; unmatched bases: 5. The DNA of the CDR3 is TGCGCCAGCAGCCAAGATGGGGACAGTCTCTATGGCTACACCTTC. Translation gives CASSQDGDSLYGYTF.

The genes are TRBV20-1 and TRBJ1-4, with D hard to call. Per the germline V gene, CDR1 is DFQATT and CDR2 is SNEGSKA (reference sequence). Trimming took 5 bases from V and 6 from J, leaving 13 bases between them. This CDR3 has 13 amino acids. CDR3 region: CSAGGRLDEKLFF. The CDR3 DNA is TGCAGTGCTGGTGGGCGGTTAGATGAAAAACTGTTTTTT.

The V call is TRBV12-3 or TRBV12-4, the J call TRBJ1-5; the D gene is possibly TRBD1 (5 bases). V was shortened by 3 bases and J by 2 bases, with 8 bases between the two germline ends. This CDR3 spans 14 amino acids. CDR3 DNA: TGTGCCAGCAGTTTCGGGGCTCGCAATCAGCCCCAGCATTTT. It specifies CASSFGARNQPQHF.

This clonotype was observed a handful of times. This chain uses TRBV12-3 or TRBV12-4 with TRBJ1-6; D may be TRBD1 (5 bases). V was pared by 5 bases and J by 6 bases, with 11 bases between. The CDR3 contains 14 residues. The CDR3 DNA is TGTGCCAGCAGTCTGGGACCGATTAATTCACCCCTCCACTTT. Protein product: CASSLGPINSPLHF.

This clonotype has more than one count but fewer than ten. The V gene is TRBV12-3 or TRBV12-4, the J gene TRBJ1-2; unclear D gene. V gave up 3 bases and J gave up 4 bases, with 12 bases separating them. The CDR3 extends over 14 amino acids. CDR3 nucleotides: TGTGCCAGCAGTTTGTCAGTTAACTTCTATGGCTACACCTTC. Translation gives CASSLSVNFYGYTF.

The CDR3 DNA reads as TGTGCCAGCAGTGACTTGTGGACACTCAATTCACCCCTCCACTTT. Protein: CASSDLWTLNSPLHF. The chain joins TRBV2 to TRBJ1-6, with TRBD1 as a possible D gene (5 bases). Looked up from germline, CDR1 is SNHLY and CDR2 is FYNNEI. V was shortened by 3 bases and J by 7 bases, with 13 bases between the two germline ends. This CDR3 contains 15 residues.

As to this clonotype: A read error may account for a junction end that differs from germline. The genes are TRBV27 and TRBJ2-3; D might be TRBD2 (5 bases). This CDR3 has 17 residues. Germline CDR1 reads MNHEY; CDR2 reads SMNVEV (reference sequence). The CDR3 here is CASNPSRGLLGTDTLYF. The DNA for the CDR3 is TGTGCCAGCAACCCTTCCCGAGGGCTTCTAGGCACAGATACGCTGTATTTT.

The V call is TRBV29-1, the J call TRBJ2-1; TRBD1 matches 7 bases. The CDR3 has 16 amino acids. J gave up 1 base and V 0 bases, and 6 bases lay outside the gene matches. Germline values: CDR1 SQVTM, CDR2 ANQGSEA. The CDR3 DNA sequence: TGCAGCGTTGAAGAGTTTAACAGGGGTTCCTACAATGAGCAGTTCTTC. It specifies CSVEEFNRGSYNEQFF.

This clonotype was observed once. The V gene is TRBV6-1, the J gene TRBJ2-2; the D is unclear. CDR3 length: 18 residues. CDR1 and CDR2 from the germline V gene are MNHNS and SASEGT. Trimming cost V 1 base and J 2 bases, with 17 bases left between them. The chain's CDR3 is CASSEGVYRGFNTGELFF. The DNA for the CDR3 is TGTGCCAGCAGTGAAGGCGTCTATCGAGGTTTCAACACCGGGGAGCTGTTTTTT.

The chain joins TRBV2 to TRBJ1-5; 11 positions agree with TRBD1. With 6 bases clipped from V and 0 bases from J, the junction kept 7 bases outside the gene matches. Germline V gene sequence: CDR1 SNHLY, CDR2 FYNNEI. The CDR3 sequence is 17 residues long. CDR3 amino acids: CASSGDRGTYSNQPQHF. In DNA form, the CDR3 reads TGTGCCAGCAGCGGGGACAGGGGGACTTATAGCAATCAGCCCCAGCATTTT.

Comments on this clonotype: One base away lies a much larger clone, so this may be a sequencing read error. V and J are TRBV5-1 and TRBJ1-6; no firm D call. Trimming stripped 3 bases from V and 7 bases from J, with 8 bases between. Germline V gene sequence: CDR1 SGHRS, CDR2 YFSETQ. This CDR3 region has 13 residues. DNA for the CDR3: TGCGCCAGCAGCTGGGATCTAAATTCACCCCTCCACTTT. It encodes CASSWDLNSPLHF.

V is TRBV6-6 and J is TRBJ1-5; no definite D call. V lost 8 bases and J lost 0, with 14 bases in between. Looked up from germline, CDR1 is MNHNY and CDR2 is SVGAGI (reference sequence). There are 15 residues in the CDR3. CDR3 coding DNA: TGTGCCAGCTCGCAGGACGGAGATAGCAATCAGCCCCAGCATTTT. Translation gives CASSQDGDSNQPQHF.